The 24 T cell receptor beta chains below were found in one sample sequenced in a study of blood T cell repertoires in COVID-19. Some clones are missing from TCRdb's copy, which holds only in-frame ones; the method was immunoSEQ multiplex PCR. The repertoire consists of approximately 270,000 clones, with about 89% occurring once and the leading ten covering around 8.8%. The sequencing input was peripheral blood. These receptors all come from a man in his forties with active or convalescent COVID-19.

This chain joins TRBV10-3 and TRBJ1-1; D is possibly TRBD1 (5 bases). The CDR3 totals 12 residues. In germline, CDR1 is ENHRY, CDR2 SYGVKD. Trimming cost V 4 bases and J 7 bases, with 10 bases left between them. The CDR3 loop reads CAISVGGDEAFF. In DNA, the CDR3 is TGTGCCATCAGTGTGGGGGGGGATGAAGCTTTCTTT.

This chain connects TRBV3-1 (or the pseudogene TRBV3-2) to TRBJ1-2; 7 nucleotides agree with TRBD1. The CDR3 loop spans 15 amino acids. Trimming removed 4 bases from V and 9 bases from J; junction bases left unmatched: 14. Germline lookup yields CDR1 LGHDT and CDR2 YNNKEL (reference sequence). CDR3 residues: CASSPGTVSTSRYTF. In nucleotides, the CDR3 is TGTGCCAGCAGCCCCGGGACAGTCAGTACGAGCCGCTACACCTTC.

The table lists this clone with a count of one. The chain is built from TRBV6-1 and TRBJ2-6; 7 bases are a match to TRBD1. Germline CDR1 is MNHNS and CDR2 is SASEGT. This CDR3 is 19 amino acids long. V lost 4 bases to trimming and J lost 2 bases; unmatched junction nucleotides: 14. CDR3 loop: CASSATGTDRFTGANVLTF. The CDR3 DNA follows: TGTGCCAGCAGTGCCACCGGGACAGACCGCTTCACTGGGGCCAACGTCCTGACTTTC.

V and J are TRBV19 and TRBJ2-2, with 7 bases lining up with TRBD1. Germline CDR1 LNHDA, CDR2 SQIVND (reference sequence). With V trimmed by 7 bases and J by 6 bases, 8 bases remained unmatched. The CDR3 runs to 14 residues. CDR3 loop: CASIGAGGPGELFF. As DNA, the CDR3 is TGTGCCAGTATCGGGGCAGGGGGTCCCGGGGAGCTGTTTTTT.

The rearrangement uses TRBV11-3 and TRBJ2-7; D call uncertain. CDR1 is SGHNT and CDR2 is YENEEA in the germline V gene. The CDR3 extends over 13 amino acids. Deletions cut 0 bases from V and 4 bases from J, with 7 bases between. In DNA form, the CDR3 reads TGTGCCAGCAGCTTAGATCCCCAGTACGAGCAGTACTTC. Translating it yields CASSLDPQYEQYF. Together with reference TRBV11-3 and TRBJ2-7, the CDR3 gives the full variable domain: EAGVVQSPRYKIIEKKQPVAFWCNPISGHNTLYWYLQNLGQGPELLIRYENEEAVDDSQLPKDRFSAERLKGVDSTLKIQPAELGDSAVYLCASSLDPQYEQYFGPGTRLTVT.

This chain links TRBV2 with TRBJ2-1, with D perhaps matching TRBD1 (6 bases). CDR1 and CDR2 (germline): SNHLY, FYNNEI. The ends were cut back, 1 base at V and 4 bases at J, with 17 bases in the middle. CDR3 length: 17 amino acids. For the CDR3, the DNA is TGTGCCAGCAGTGAAGAGGGGGATCCTCACTCGTACAATGAGCAGTTCTTC. It yields the protein CASSEEGDPHSYNEQFF.

The CDR3 bases are TGCGCCAGCAGCTTGACGAGACAGGGAAACACCATATATTTT. This gives the protein CASSLTRQGNTIYF. J is TRBJ1-3 and V is TRBV5-1, with D possibly TRBD1 on 5 matching bases. Trimming pared 1 base from V and 4 bases from J, leaving 9 bases between. This CDR3 has 14 residues. CDR1 is SGHRS and CDR2 is YFSETQ in the germline V gene.

V gene TRBV29-1 combines with J gene TRBJ1-1; D is possibly TRBD1 (6 bases). The CDR3 is made up of 13 amino acids. Trimming pared 0 bases from V and 8 bases from J, leaving 13 bases between. From germline, CDR1 is SQVTM and CDR2 ANQGSEA. In nucleotides, the CDR3 is TGCAGCGTTGAAGATGCTATTCAGGGGGAAGCTTTCTTT. As protein: CSVEDAIQGEAFF.

The chain uses TRBV24-1 and TRBJ2-3; D perhaps matches TRBD2 (7 bases). This CDR3 is 15 amino acids long. Germline V gives CDR1 KGHDR, CDR2 SFDVKD. Trimming removed 3 bases from V and 4 bases from J, with 13 bases in between. The CDR3 sequence is CATSDTREGADTQYF. The CDR3 DNA reads as TGTGCCACCAGTGATACCAGGGAGGGGGCAGATACGCAGTATTTT.

This clone showed up just a few times. The rearrangement joins TRBV21-1 to TRBJ2-1; the D call in the table, TRBD2, was not verified against the DNA. TRBV21-1 is an annotated pseudogene. The CDR3 consists of 15 residues. This CDR3 is CASSKLAGGPNEQFF. As DNA, the CDR3 is TGTGCCAGCAGCAAACTAGCGGGAGGGCCCAATGAGCAGTTCTTC.

This clone is a singleton in its sample. This chain joins TRBV19 and TRBJ1-1, with D hard to call. The CDR3 is made up of 13 amino acids. V was shortened by 5 bases and J by 6 bases, with 13 bases between the two germline ends. Germline V lookup: CDR1 LNHDA, CDR2 SQIVND (reference sequence). CDR3 region: CASSGPNFPEAFF. The DNA for the CDR3 is TGTGCCAGTAGTGGCCCGAATTTTCCTGAAGCTTTCTTT.

The chain recombines TRBV2 with TRBJ2-1; 7 nucleotides match TRBD2. CDR3 size: 15 residues. Germline values: CDR1 SNHLY, CDR2 FYNNEI. V trimming: 6 bases; J trimming: 9 bases; junction bases outside the gene matches: 14. DNA for the CDR3: TGTGCCAGCAGGAGGGATGGAGGGACTATTCTTGAGCAGTTCTTC. Amino acid sequence: CASRRDGGTILEQFF.

The chain has TRBV12-3 or TRBV12-4 and TRBJ1-1; D remains unclear. The length of the CDR3 is 13 residues. The V end was cut by 8 bases, the J end by 0 bases, with 10 bases between. CDR3 region: CASCENLNTEAFF. As DNA, the CDR3 is TGTGCCAGCTGCGAGAACCTGAACACTGAAGCTTTCTTT.

This chain links TRBV15 with TRBJ2-7, with unresolved D. Trimming took off 0 bases at V and 5 bases at J, with 11 bases between the two ends. Per the germline V gene, CDR1 is LNHNV and CDR2 is YYDKDF (reference sequence). This CDR3 is 14 amino acids long. CDR3 in DNA: TGTGCCACCAGCAGAGATTTGGCCCAGGACGAGCAGTACTTC. This codes for CATSRDLAQDEQYF. Combining the CDR3 with reference TRBV15 and TRBJ2-7 gives the whole variable domain DAMVIQNPRYQVTQFGKPVTLSCSQTLNHNVMYWYQQKSSQAPKLLFHYYDKDFNNEADTPDNFQSRRPNTSFCFLDIRSPGLGDTAMYLCATSRDLAQDEQYFGPGTRLTVT.

The chain has TRBV25-1 and TRBJ2-7, with no clear D. CDR3 length: 14 amino acids. The V and J ends lost 3 bases and 2 bases respectively, with 11 bases between them. Germline lookup yields CDR1 MGHDK and CDR2 SYGVNS. Here the CDR3 reads CASSDVRKAYEQYF. As DNA, the CDR3 is TGTGCCAGCAGTGACGTGCGGAAAGCCTACGAGCAGTACTTC.

The V call is TRBV5-1, the J call TRBJ1-2; 7 bases align to TRBD1. J gave up 7 bases and V 3 bases, and 6 bases lay outside the gene matches. CDR1 and CDR2 (germline): SGHRS, YFSETQ. CDR3 size: 13 residues. CDR3 nucleotides: TGCGCCAGCAGCTGGGACAGTTTGGCTGGCTACACCTTC. Protein sequence: CASSWDSLAGYTF. Full variable domain (remainder filled in from reference TRBV5-1 and TRBJ1-2): KAGVTQTPRYLIKTRGQQVTLSCSPISGHRSVSWYQQTPGQGLQFLFEYFSETQRNKGNFPGRFSGRQFSNSRSEMNVSTLELGDSALYLCASSWDSLAGYTFGSGTRLTVV.

The V and J genes are TRBV2 and TRBJ2-7, with D tentatively TRBD1 (6 bases). With 4 bases removed from V and 2 bases from J, the gap between germline ends came to 12 bases. CDR3 size: 14 residues. The germline CDR1 and CDR2 sequences are SNHLY and FYNNEI. CDR3 in amino acids: CASSGTKGAYEQYF. In DNA form, the CDR3 reads TGTGCCAGCAGTGGGACAAAGGGGGCCTACGAGCAGTACTTC.

This clone was picked up a small number of times. V is TRBV18 and J is TRBJ1-4; no clear D gene. Germline-derived CDR1 and CDR2 are KGHSH and LQKENI. This CDR3 is 14 amino acids long. The V end was cut by 4 bases, the J end by 5 bases, with 11 bases between. This CDR3 reads CASSQTNRNEKLFF. DNA of the CDR3: TGTGCCAGCTCACAGACAAACCGGAATGAAAAACTGTTTTTT.

V gene TRBV19 combines with J gene TRBJ2-1; possible D gene TRBD2, 6 bases. Between the trimmed V and J ends, which lost 7 bases and 0 bases, there was a span of 10 bases. The CDR3 covers 14 residues. CDR1 LNHDA and CDR2 SQIVND come from the germline V gene (reference sequence). The CDR3 reads CASNPGVSYNEQFF. The CDR3, as DNA: TGTGCCAGTAACCCGGGGGTCTCCTACAATGAGCAGTTCTTC. Looking up the rest from reference TRBV19 and TRBJ2-1 gives the full variable domain: DGGITQSPKYLFRKEGQNVTLSCEQNLNHDAMYWYRQDPGQGLRLIYYSQIVNDFQKGDIAEGYSVSREKKESFPLTVTSAQKNPTAFYLCASNPGVSYNEQFFGPGTRLTVL.

The rearrangement links TRBV24-1 to TRBJ2-5; 10 bases align to TRBD1. The CDR3 has 16 residues. Germline V CDR1 and CDR2: KGHDR, SFDVKD. V lost 0 bases and J lost 1; bases outside the gene matches: 1. The CDR3 DNA follows: TGTGCCACCAGTGATTTGAGGGACAGGGGCCAAGAGACCCAGTACTTC. It translates to CATSDLRDRGQETQYF.

The rearrangement uses TRBV7-9 and TRBJ1-4; D unclear. CDR3 length: 12 amino acids. V was trimmed by 6 bases and J by 6 bases, leaving 8 bases between them. In germline, CDR1 is SEHNR, CDR2 FQNEAQ (reference sequence). As DNA, the CDR3 is TGTGCCAGCAGGCGGAATTATGAAAAACTGTTTTTT. This codes for CASRRNYEKLFF. Full variable domain (missing parts from reference TRBV7-9 and TRBJ1-4): DTGVSQNPRHKITKRGQNVTFRCDPISEHNRLYWYRQTLGQGPEFLTYFQNEAQLEKSRLLSDRFSAERPKGSFSTLEIQRTEQGDSAMYLCASRRNYEKLFFGSGTQLSVL.

The chain carries TRBV6-5 and TRBJ2-3, with D maybe TRBD2 (7 bases). The germline V gene has CDR1 MNHEY and CDR2 SVGAGI. V shed 4 bases and J shed 4 bases, with 15 bases lying between them. The CDR3 contains 15 residues. The DNA of the CDR3 is TGTGCCAGCAGTTCTGGGCGGGGGCTCTCAGATACGCAGTATTTT. It yields the protein CASSSGRGLSDTQYF.

This rearrangement joins TRBV7-9 to TRBJ1-1, with D possibly TRBD1 on 6 matching bases. Per the germline V gene, CDR1 is SEHNR and CDR2 is FQNEAQ (reference sequence). V was pared by 2 bases and J by 5 bases, with 15 bases between. The CDR3 runs to 15 residues. CDR3 in amino acids: CASSLIRTDSTEAFF. In nucleotides, the CDR3 is TGTGCCAGCAGCTTAATCAGGACAGATTCTACTGAAGCTTTCTTT. Full variable domain (missing parts from reference TRBV7-9 and TRBJ1-1): DTGVSQNPRHKITKRGQNVTFRCDPISEHNRLYWYRQTLGQGPEFLTYFQNEAQLEKSRLLSDRFSAERPKGSFSTLEIQRTEQGDSAMYLCASSLIRTDSTEAFFGQGTRLTVV.

The chain employs TRBV28 and TRBJ2-7; D possibly corresponds to TRBD1 (6 bases). Germline V lookup: CDR1 MDHEN, CDR2 SYDVKM. The CDR3 spans 12 residues. In DNA form, the CDR3 reads TGTGCTACCCAGAGGGGGAGAGAAGAGCAGTACTTC. It codes for CATQRGREEQYF.